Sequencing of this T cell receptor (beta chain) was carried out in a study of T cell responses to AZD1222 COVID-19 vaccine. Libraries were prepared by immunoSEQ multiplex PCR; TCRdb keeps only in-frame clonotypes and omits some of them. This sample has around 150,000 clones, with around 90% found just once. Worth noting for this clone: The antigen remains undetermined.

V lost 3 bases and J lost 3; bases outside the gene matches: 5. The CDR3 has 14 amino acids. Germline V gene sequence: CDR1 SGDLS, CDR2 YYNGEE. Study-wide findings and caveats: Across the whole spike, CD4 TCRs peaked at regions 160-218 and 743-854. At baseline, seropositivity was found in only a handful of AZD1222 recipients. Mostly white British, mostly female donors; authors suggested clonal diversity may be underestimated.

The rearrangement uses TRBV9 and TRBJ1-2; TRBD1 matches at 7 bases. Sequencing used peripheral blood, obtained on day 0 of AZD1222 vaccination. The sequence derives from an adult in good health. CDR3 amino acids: CASSASGQHYGYTF. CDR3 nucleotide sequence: TGTGCCAGCAGCGCTTCGGGACAGCACTATGGCTACACCTTC.